What follows are 9 T cell receptor beta chains derived from one specimen sequenced in a study of blood T cell repertoires in COVID-19. Assay used: immunoSEQ multiplex PCR; TCRdb lists only in-frame clones, some missing. This sample carries about 59,000 clones, around four fifths of them seen once, and the ten largest clones take roughly 12%. Sequencing was carried out using peripheral blood. These receptor sequences come from a man at least 80 years old with acute or convalescent COVID-19.

V is TRBV19 and J is TRBJ2-3; 9 bases agree with TRBD1. CDR1 and CDR2 from the germline V gene are LNHDA and SQIVND (reference sequence). V dropped 1 base and J dropped 2; count of bases not matched to a gene: 7. This CDR3 region has 17 residues. The CDR3 nucleotides are TGTGCCAGTAGTATAGCCGGACAGGGGAAATACACAGATACGCAGTATTTT. Translation gives CASSIAGQGKYTDTQYF. Drawing the rest from reference TRBV19 and TRBJ2-3, the complete variable domain is DGGITQSPKYLFRKEGQNVTLSCEQNLNHDAMYWYRQDPGQGLRLIYYSQIVNDFQKGDIAEGYSVSREKKESFPLTVTSAQKNPTAFYLCASSIAGQGKYTDTQYFGPGTRLTVL.

The chain recombines TRBV30 with TRBJ1-5, with a weak D call TRBD1 (6 bases). The CDR3 is made up of 14 amino acids. Trimming removed 2 bases at V and 8 bases at J, with 16 bases between. CDR1 is GTSNPN and CDR2 is SVGIG in the germline V gene (reference sequence). CDR3 in amino acids: CAWSRDRNREPQHF. CDR3 sequence (DNA): TGTGCCTGGAGTCGCGACAGGAATAGGGAGCCCCAGCATTTT.

The chain has TRBV3-1 (or the pseudogene TRBV3-2) and TRBJ2-7; D perhaps matches TRBD1 (7 bases). Trimming shortened V by 3 bases and J by 7 bases, and 16 bases separated the two germline ends. The length of the CDR3 is 14 residues. Germline V lookup: CDR1 LGHDT, CDR2 YNNKEL (reference sequence). The CDR3 nucleotides are TGTGCCAGCAGCCAGGGACAGCCTGGGGGGGAGCAGTACTTC. It yields the protein CASSQGQPGGEQYF.

This clone came up many times. The chain is built from TRBV19 and TRBJ1-4; D is unresolved. From germline, CDR1 is LNHDA and CDR2 SQIVND (reference sequence). CDR3 size: 16 residues. V lost 4 bases to trimming and J lost 2 bases, with 14 bases between them. CDR3 protein: CASSTGSMFTNEKLFF. CDR3 in DNA: TGTGCCAGTAGTACGGGGTCCATGTTCACTAATGAAAAACTGTTTTTT.

V usage is TRBV2 and J usage is TRBJ1-2; TRBD1 is a possible D gene (6 bases). Looked up from germline, CDR1 is SNHLY and CDR2 is FYNNEI. The CDR3 totals 13 residues. The germline V and J ends were trimmed by 3 bases and 8 bases, with 13 bases remaining between them. The CDR3, as DNA: TGTGCCAGCAGTGAGCAGGGGCCGGGAGGCTACACCTTC. It yields the protein CASSEQGPGGYTF.

The rearrangement uses TRBV6-5 and TRBJ1-1; a possible D gene is TRBD1 (5 bases). The CDR3 consists of 15 residues. Germline V gives CDR1 MNHEY, CDR2 SVGAGI. Trimming pared 0 bases from V and 1 base from J, leaving 9 bases between. CDR3 protein: CASSYSDSANTEAFF. CDR3 sequence (DNA): TGTGCCAGCAGTTACTCCGACAGCGCGAACACTGAAGCTTTCTTT.

Notes on this clone: The junction shows a germline mismatch at one end, possibly a read error. The rearrangement links TRBV5-5 to TRBJ1-6; 7 nucleotides line up with TRBD1. The CDR3 totals 17 residues. From germline, CDR1 is SGHKS and CDR2 YYEKEE (reference sequence). CDR3 region: CTSRSPPGTADNSPLHF. The CDR3 DNA is TGTACCAGCAGATCCCCTCCCGGGACAGCAGACAATTCACCCCTCCACTTT.

The chain is built from TRBV30 and TRBJ1-5, with D possibly TRBD1 on 5 matching bases. The ends were cut back, 4 bases at V and 6 bases at J, with 16 bases in the middle. The CDR3 covers 14 residues. Germline assignment: CDR1 GTSNPN and CDR2 SVGIG (reference sequence). DNA of the CDR3: TGTGCCTGGACCCCCGGGGGATCGGGTCAGCCCCAGCATTTT. Protein sequence: CAWTPGGSGQPQHF.

The V and J genes are TRBV30 and TRBJ2-2; D gene uncertain. Germline V gene lookup returns CDR1 GTSNPN and CDR2 SVGIG (reference sequence). This CDR3 comprises 15 residues. Trimming cost V 0 bases and J 1 base, with 9 bases left between them. This chain's CDR3 is CAWSVRGGNTGELFF. The CDR3, as DNA: TGTGCCTGGAGTGTACGAGGCGGGAACACCGGGGAGCTGTTTTTT.